This T cell receptor beta chain was profiled in a study of blood T cell repertoires in COVID-19. Study as a whole: T cells, B-cell-depleted T cells, or PBMCs provided the cDNA or gDNA that served as material.

In the authors' workflow: Nucleated cell counts were estimated from reference gene primer amplification. The protocol was immunoSEQ multiplex PCR, while the TCRdb copy is restricted to in-frame clones and leaves out a portion. D and trimming come from the DNA, and the V and J calls and clone size come from that table. The sample lists around 170,000 clones, more than 70% occurring once. Germline trimming cut 6 bases from V and 1 base from J; bases unmatched to any gene: 1. CDR3 size: 13 residues. The germline V gene encodes CDR1 MNHEY and CDR2 SMNVEV (reference sequence). The genes are TRBV27 and TRBJ2-3; 7 bases fit TRBD1. This clonotype was sampled from a man in his forties or fifties with active or convalescent COVID-19. The source material was peripheral blood. CDR3 sequence reads: CASRRGRTDTQYF. The CDR3 DNA sequence: TGTGCCAGCAGGAGGGGGCGCACAGATACGCAGTATTTT.